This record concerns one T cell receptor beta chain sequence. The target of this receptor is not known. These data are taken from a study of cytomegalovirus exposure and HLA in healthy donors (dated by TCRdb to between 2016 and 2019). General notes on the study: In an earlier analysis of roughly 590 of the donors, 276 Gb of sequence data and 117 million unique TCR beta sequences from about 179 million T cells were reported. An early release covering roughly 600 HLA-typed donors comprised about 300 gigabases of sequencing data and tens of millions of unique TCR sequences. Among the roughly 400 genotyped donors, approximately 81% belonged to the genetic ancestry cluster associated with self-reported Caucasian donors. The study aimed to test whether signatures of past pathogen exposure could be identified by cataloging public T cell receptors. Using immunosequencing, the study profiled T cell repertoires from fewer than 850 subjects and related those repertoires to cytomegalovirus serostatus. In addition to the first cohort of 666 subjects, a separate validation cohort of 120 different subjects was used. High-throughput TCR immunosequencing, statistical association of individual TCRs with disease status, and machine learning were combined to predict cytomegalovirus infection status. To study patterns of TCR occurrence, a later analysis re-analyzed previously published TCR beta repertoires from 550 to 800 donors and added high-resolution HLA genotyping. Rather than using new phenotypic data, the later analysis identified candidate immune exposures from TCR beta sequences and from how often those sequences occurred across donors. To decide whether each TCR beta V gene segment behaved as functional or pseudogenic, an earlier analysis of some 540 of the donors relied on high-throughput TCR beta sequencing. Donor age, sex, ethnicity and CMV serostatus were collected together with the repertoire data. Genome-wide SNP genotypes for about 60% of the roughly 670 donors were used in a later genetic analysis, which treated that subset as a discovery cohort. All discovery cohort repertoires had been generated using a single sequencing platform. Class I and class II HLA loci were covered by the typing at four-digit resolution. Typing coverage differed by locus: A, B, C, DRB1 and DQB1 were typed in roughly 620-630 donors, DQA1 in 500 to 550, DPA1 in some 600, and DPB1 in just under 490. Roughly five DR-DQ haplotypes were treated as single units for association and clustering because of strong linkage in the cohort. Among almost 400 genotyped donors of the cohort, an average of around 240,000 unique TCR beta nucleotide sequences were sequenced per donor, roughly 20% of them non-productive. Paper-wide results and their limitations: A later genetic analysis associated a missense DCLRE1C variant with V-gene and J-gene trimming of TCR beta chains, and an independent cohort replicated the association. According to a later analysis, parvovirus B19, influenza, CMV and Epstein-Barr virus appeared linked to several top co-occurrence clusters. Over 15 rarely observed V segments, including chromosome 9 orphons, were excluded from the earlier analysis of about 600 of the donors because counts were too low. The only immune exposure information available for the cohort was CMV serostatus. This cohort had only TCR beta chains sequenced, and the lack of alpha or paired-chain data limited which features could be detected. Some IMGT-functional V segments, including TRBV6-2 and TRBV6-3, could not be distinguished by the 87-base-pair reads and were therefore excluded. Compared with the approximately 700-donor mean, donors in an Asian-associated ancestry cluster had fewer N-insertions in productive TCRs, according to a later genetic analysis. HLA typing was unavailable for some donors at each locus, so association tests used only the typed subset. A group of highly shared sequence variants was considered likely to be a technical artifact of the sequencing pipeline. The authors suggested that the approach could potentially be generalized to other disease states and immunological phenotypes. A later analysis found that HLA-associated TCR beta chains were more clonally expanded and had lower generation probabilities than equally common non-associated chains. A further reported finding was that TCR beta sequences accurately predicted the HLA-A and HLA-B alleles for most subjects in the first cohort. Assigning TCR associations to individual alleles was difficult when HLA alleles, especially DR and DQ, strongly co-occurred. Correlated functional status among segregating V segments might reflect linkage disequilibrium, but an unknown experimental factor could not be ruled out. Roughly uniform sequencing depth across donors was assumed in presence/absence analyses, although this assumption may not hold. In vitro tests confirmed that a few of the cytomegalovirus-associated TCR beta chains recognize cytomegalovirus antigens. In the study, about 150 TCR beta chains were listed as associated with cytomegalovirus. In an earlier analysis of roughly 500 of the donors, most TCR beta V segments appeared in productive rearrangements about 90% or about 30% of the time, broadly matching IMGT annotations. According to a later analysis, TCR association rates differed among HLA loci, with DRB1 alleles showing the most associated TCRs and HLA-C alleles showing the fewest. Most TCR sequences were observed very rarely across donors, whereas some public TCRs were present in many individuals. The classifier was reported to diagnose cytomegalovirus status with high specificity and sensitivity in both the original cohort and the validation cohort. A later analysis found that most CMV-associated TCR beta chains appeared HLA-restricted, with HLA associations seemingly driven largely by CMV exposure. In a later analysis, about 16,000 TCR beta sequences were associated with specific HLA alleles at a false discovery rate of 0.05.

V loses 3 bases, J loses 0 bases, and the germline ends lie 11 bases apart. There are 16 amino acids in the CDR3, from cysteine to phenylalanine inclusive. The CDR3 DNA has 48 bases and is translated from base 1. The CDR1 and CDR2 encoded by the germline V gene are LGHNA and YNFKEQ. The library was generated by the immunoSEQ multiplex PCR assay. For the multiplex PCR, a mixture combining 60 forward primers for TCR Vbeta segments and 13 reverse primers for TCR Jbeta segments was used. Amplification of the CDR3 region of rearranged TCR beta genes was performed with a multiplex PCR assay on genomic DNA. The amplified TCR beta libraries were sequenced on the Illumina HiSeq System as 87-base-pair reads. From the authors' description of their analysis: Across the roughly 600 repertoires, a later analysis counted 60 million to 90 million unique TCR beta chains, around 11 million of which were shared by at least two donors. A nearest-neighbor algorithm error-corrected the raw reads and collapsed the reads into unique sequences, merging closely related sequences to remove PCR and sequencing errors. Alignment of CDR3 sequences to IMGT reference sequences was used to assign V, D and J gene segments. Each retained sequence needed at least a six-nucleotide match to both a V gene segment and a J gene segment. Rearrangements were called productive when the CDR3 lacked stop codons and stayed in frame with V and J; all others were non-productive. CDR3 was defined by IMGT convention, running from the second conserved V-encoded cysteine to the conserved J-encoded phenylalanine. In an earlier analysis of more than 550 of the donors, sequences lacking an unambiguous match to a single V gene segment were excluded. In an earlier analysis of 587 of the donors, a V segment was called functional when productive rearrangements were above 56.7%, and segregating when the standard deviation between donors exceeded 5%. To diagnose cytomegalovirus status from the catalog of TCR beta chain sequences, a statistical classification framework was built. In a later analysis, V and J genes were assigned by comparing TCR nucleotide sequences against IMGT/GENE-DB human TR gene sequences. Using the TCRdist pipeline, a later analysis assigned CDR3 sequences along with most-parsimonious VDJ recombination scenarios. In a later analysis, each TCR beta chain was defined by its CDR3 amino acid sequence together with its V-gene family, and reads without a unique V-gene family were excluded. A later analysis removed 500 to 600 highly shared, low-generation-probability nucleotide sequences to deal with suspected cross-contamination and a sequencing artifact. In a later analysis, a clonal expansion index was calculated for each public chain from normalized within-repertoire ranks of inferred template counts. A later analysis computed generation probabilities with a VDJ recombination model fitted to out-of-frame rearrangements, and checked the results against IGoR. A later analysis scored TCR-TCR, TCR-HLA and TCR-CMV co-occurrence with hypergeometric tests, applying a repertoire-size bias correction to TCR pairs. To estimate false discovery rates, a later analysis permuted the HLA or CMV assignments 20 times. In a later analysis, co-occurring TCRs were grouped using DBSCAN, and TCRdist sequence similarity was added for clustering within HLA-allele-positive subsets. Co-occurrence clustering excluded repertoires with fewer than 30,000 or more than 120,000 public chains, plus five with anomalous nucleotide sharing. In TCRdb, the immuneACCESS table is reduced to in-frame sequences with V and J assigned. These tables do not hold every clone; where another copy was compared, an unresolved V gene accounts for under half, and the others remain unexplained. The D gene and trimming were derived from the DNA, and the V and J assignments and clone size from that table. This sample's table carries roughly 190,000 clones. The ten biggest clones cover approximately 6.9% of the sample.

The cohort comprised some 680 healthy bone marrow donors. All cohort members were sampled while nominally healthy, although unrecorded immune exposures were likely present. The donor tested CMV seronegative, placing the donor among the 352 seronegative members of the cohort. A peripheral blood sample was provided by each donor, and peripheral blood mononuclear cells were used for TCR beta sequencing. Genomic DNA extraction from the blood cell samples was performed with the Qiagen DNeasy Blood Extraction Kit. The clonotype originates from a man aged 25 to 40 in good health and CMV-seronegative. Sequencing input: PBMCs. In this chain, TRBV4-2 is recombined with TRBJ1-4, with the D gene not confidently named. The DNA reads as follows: TGTGCCAGCAGCCAGGGCCCGGGGTCAACTAATGAAAAACTGTTTTTT. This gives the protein CASSQGPGSTNEKLFF.